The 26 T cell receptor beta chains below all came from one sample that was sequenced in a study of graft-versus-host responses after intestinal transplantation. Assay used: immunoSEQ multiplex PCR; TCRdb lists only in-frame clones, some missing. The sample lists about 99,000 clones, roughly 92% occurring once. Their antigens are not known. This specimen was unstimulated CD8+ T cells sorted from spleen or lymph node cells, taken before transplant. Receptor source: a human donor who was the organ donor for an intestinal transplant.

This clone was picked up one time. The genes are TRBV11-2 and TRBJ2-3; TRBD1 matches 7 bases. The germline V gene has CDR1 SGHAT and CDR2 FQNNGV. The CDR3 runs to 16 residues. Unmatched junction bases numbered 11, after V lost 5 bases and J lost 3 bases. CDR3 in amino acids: CASSTIQGWETDTQYF. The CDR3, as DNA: TGTGCCAGCAGCACCATACAGGGGTGGGAGACAGATACGCAGTATTTT. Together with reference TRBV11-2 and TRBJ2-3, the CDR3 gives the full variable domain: EAGVAQSPRYKIIEKRQSVAFWCNPISGHATLYWYQQILGQGPKLLIQFQNNGVVDDSQLPKDRFSAERLKGVDSTLKIQPAKLEDSAVYLCASSTIQGWETDTQYFGPGTRLTVL.

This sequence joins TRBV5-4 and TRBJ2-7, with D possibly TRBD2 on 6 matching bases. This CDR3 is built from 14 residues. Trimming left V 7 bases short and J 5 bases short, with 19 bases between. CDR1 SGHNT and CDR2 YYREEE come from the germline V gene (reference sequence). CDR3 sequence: CASGPGLGLHEQYF. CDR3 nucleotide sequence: TGTGCCAGCGGGCCGGGACTGGGCTTGCACGAGCAGTACTTC.

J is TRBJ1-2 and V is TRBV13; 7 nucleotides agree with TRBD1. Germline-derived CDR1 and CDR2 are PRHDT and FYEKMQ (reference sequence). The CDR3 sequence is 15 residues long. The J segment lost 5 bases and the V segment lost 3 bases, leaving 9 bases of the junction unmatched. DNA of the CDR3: TGTGCCAGCAGCTTGGCGACCGGACAGGAGTATGGCTACACCTTC. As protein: CASSLATGQEYGYTF. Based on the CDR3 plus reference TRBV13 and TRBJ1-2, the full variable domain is AAGVIQSPRHLIKEKRETATLKCYPIPRHDTVYWYQQGPGQDPQFLISFYEKMQSDKGSIPDRFSAQQFSDYHSELNMSSLELGDSALYFCASSLATGQEYGYTFGSGTRLTVV.

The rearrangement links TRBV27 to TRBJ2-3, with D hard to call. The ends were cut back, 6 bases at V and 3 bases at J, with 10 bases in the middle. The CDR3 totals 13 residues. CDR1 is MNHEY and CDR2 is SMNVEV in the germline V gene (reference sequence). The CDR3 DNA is TGTGCCAGCAGCCTGAGATGGACAGATACGCAGTATTTT. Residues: CASSLRWTDTQYF.

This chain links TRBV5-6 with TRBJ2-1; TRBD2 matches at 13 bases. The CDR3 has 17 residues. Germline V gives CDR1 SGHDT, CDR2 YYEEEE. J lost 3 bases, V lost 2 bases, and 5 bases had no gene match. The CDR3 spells CASSFPGLAGDYNEQFF. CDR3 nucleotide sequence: TGTGCCAGCAGCTTCCCCGGACTAGCGGGGGACTACAATGAGCAGTTCTTC.

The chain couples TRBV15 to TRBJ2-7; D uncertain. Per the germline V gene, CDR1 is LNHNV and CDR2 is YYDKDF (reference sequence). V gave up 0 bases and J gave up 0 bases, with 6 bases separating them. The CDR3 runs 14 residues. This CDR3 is CATSREYISYEQYF. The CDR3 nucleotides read TGTGCCACCAGCAGAGAATACATCTCCTACGAGCAGTACTTC. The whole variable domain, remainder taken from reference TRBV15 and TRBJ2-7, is DAMVIQNPRYQVTQFGKPVTLSCSQTLNHNVMYWYQQKSSQAPKLLFHYYDKDFNNEADTPDNFQSRRPNTSFCFLDIRSPGLGDTAMYLCATSREYISYEQYFGPGTRLTVT.

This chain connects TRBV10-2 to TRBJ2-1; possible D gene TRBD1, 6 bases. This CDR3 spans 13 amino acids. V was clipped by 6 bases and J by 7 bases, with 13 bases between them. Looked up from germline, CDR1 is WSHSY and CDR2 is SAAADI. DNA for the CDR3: TGCGCCAGCAGAGTCACAGGGCTTAATGAGCAGTTCTTC. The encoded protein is CASRVTGLNEQFF.

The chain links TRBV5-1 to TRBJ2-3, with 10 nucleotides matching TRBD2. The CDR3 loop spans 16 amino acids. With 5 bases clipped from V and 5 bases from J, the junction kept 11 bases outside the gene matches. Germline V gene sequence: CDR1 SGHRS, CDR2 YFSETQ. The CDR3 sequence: CASSPASGGSVDTQYF. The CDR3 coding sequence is TGCGCCAGCAGTCCTGCTAGCGGGGGTAGTGTAGATACGCAGTATTTT.

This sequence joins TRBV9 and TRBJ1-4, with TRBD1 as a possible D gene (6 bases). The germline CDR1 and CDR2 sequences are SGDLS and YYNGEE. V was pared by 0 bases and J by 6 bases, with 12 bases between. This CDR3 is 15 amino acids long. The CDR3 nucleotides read TGTGCCAGCAGCGTAGGAGGGGGATCCCATGAAAAACTGTTTTTT. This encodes CASSVGGGSHEKLFF.

The CDR3 DNA sequence: TGTGCCAGCAGTGAATGGGGGGCCATGGGGGGGCTGGGCGAGCAGTACTTC. It codes for CASSEWGAMGGLGEQYF. The chain has TRBV6-1 and TRBJ2-7, with TRBD2 as a possible D gene (7 bases). Germline CDR1 reads MNHNS; CDR2 reads SASEGT. Trimming left V 2 bases short and J 6 bases short, with 23 bases between. CDR3 size: 17 residues.

DNA for the CDR3: TGTGCCAGCAGCTTGGCGGGACAGCCTCCCTACGAGCAGTACTTC. It translates to CASSLAGQPPYEQYF. The V and J genes are TRBV5-4 and TRBJ2-7; TRBD1 matches 7 bases. This CDR3 has 15 residues. CDR1 and CDR2 (germline): SGHNT, YYREEE (reference sequence). V lost 0 bases, J lost 2 bases, and 5 bases stayed unmatched.

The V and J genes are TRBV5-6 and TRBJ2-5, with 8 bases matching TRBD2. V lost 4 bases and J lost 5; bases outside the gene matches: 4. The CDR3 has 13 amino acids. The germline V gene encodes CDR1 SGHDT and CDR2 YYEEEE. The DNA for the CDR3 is TGTGCCAGCAGCGTGGGACTAGACGAGACCCAGTACTTC. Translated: CASSVGLDETQYF.

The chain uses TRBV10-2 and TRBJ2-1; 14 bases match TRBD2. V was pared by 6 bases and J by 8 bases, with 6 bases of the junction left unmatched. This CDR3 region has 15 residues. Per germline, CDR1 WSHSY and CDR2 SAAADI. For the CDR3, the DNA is TGCGCCAGCAGGAGACTAGCGGGAGGGCCTCATGAGCAGTTCTTC. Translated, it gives CASRRLAGGPHEQFF.

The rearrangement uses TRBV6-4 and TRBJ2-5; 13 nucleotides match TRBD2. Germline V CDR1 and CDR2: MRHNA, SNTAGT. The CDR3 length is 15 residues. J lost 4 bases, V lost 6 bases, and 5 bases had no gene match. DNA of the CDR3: TGTGCCAGCAGCGAAACTAGCGGGGGGGCAGAGACCCAGTACTTC. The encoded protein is CASSETSGGAETQYF.

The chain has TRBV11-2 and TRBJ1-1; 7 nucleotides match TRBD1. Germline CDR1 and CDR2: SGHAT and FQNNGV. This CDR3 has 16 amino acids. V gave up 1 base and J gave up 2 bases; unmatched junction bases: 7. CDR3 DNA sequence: TGTGCCAGCAGCTTAGTAACCCGGACAGGTAACACTGAAGCTTTCTTT. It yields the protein CASSLVTRTGNTEAFF.

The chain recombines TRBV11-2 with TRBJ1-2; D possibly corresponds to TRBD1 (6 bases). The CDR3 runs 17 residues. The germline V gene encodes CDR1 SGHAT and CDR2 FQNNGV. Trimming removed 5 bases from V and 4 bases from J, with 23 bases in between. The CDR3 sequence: CASSPRSIRGLIYGYTF. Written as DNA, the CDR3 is TGTGCCAGCAGCCCAAGGTCGATCAGGGGATTGATCTATGGCTACACCTTC.

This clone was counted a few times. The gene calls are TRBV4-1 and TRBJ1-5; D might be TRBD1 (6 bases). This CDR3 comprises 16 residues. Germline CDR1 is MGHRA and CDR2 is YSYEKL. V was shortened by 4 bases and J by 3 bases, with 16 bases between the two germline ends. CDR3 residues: CASSPQGRGSNQPQHF. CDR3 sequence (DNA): TGCGCCAGCAGCCCCCAGGGGAGGGGGTCCAATCAGCCCCAGCATTTT.

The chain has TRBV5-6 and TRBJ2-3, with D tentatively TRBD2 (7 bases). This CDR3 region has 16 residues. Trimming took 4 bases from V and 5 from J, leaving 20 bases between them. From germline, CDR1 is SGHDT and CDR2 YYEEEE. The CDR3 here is CASSPWGGVGRDTQYF. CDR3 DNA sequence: TGTGCCAGCAGCCCCTGGGGGGGCGTTGGTAGAGATACGCAGTATTTT.

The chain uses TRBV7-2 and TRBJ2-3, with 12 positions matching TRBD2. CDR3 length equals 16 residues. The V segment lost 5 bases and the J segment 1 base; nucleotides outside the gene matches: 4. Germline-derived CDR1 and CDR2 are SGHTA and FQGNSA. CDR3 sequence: CASSGRTSGGTDTQYF. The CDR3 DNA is TGTGCCAGCAGCGGACGGACTAGCGGGGGCACAGATACGCAGTATTTT.

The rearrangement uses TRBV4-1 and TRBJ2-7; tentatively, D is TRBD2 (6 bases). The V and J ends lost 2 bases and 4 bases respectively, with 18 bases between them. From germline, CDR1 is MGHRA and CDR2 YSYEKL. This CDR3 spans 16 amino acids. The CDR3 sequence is CASSQYSPAGGYEQYF. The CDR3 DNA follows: TGCGCCAGCAGCCAATACTCCCCAGCGGGTGGTTACGAGCAGTACTTC.

This chain's CDR3 is CAWSPGSSYNEQFF. CDR3 DNA: TGTGCCTGGAGTCCGGGTAGCTCCTACAATGAGCAGTTCTTC. The V gene is TRBV30, the J gene TRBJ2-1, with D uncertain. Trimming removed 2 bases at V and 0 bases at J, with 8 bases between. This CDR3 spans 14 amino acids. CDR1 is GTSNPN and CDR2 is SVGIG in the germline V gene (reference sequence). Combining the CDR3 with reference TRBV30 and TRBJ2-1 gives the whole variable domain SQTIHQWPATLVQPVGSPLSLECTVEGTSNPNLYWYRQAAGRGLQLLFYSVGIGQISSEVPQNLSASRPQDRQFILSSKKLLLSDSGFYLCAWSPGSSYNEQFFGPGTRLTVL.

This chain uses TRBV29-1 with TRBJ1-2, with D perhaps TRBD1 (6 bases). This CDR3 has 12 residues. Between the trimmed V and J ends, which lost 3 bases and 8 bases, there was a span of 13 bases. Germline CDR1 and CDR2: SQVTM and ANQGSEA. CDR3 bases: TGCAGCGTTGATCAGGGGTTAGACGGCTACACCTTC. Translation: CSVDQGLDGYTF.

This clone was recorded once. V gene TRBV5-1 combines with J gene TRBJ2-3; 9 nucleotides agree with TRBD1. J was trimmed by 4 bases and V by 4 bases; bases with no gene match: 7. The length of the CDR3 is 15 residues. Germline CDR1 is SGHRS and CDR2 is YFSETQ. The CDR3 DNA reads TGCGCCAGCAGCAACGGACAGGGGACCCCAGATACGCAGTATTTT. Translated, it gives CASSNGQGTPDTQYF. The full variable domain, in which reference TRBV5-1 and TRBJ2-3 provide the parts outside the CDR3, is KAGVTQTPRYLIKTRGQQVTLSCSPISGHRSVSWYQQTPGQGLQFLFEYFSETQRNKGNFPGRFSGRQFSNSRSEMNVSTLELGDSALYLCASSNGQGTPDTQYFGPGTRLTVL.

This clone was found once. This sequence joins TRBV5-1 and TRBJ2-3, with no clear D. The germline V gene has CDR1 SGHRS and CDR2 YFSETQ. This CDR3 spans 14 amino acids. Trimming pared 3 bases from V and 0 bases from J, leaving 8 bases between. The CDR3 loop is CASSSGWSTDTQYF. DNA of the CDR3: TGCGCCAGCAGCTCCGGGTGGAGCACAGATACGCAGTATTTT. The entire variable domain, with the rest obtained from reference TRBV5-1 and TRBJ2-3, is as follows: KAGVTQTPRYLIKTRGQQVTLSCSPISGHRSVSWYQQTPGQGLQFLFEYFSETQRNKGNFPGRFSGRQFSNSRSEMNVSTLELGDSALYLCASSSGWSTDTQYFGPGTRLTVL.

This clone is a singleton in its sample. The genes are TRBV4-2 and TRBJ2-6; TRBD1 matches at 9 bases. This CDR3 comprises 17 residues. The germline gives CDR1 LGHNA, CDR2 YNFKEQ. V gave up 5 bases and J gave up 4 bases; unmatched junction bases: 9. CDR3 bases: TGTGCCAGCAGCACGGGACAGGGCATGTACGGGGCCAACGTCCTGACTTTC. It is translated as CASSTGQGMYGANVLTF.

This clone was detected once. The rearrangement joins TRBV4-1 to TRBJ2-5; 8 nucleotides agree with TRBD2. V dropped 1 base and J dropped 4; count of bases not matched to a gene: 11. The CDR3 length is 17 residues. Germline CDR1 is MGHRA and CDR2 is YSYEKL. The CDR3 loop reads CASSQGAGREGRETQYF. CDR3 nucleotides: TGCGCCAGCAGCCAAGGGGCGGGTCGGGAGGGCCGAGAGACCCAGTACTTC.